A selection of T cell receptor beta chains follows, all from one sample in a study of identical twins. TCRdb used MiXCR to reprocess the 5' RACE reads, holding one entry per CDR3 protein. The table has roughly 490,000 distinct CDR3 sequences, roughly an eighth seen once. Separately, the same data were catalogued under a study of yellow fever vaccine responses in identical twins.

What was sequenced was CD4+ T cells sorted from blood. Receptors were obtained from a young woman in good health. Each CDR3 is given with its conserved first and last residue.

j_gene: TRBJ2-2
v_gene: TRBV7-9
CDR3aa: CASSPPLAGGTTGELFF

j_gene: TRBJ2-7
v_gene: TRBV6-1
CDR3aa: CASSDRSEGKYEQYF

j_gene: TRBJ2-1
v_gene: TRBV3-1
CDR3aa: CASSRLAGGDEQFF

j_gene: TRBJ2-7
v_gene: TRBV19
CDR3aa: CATSFGGGEQYF

j_gene: TRBJ2-2
v_gene: TRBV7-9
CDR3aa: CASSLVLTGNTGELFF

j_gene: TRBJ1-4
v_gene: TRBV5-1
CDR3aa: CASSTYRGEKLFF

j_gene: TRBJ2-4
v_gene: TRBV7-9
CDR3aa: CASSPVGVAGAKNIQYF

j_gene: TRBJ2-1
v_gene: TRBV7-6
CDR3aa: CASSSQLGARGNEQFF

j_gene: TRBJ2-1
v_gene: TRBV5-1
CDR3aa: CASSEGMSYNEQFF

j_gene: TRBJ2-5
v_gene: TRBV6-1
CDR3aa: CASSGDSFGTQYF

j_gene: TRBJ2-5
v_gene: TRBV24-1
CDR3aa: CATSDPSPGTGLETQYF

j_gene: TRBJ1-2
v_gene: TRBV3-1
CDR3aa: CASSQLQGDGYTF

j_gene: TRBJ2-7
v_gene: TRBV24-1
CDR3aa: CATRGQGFDEQYF

j_gene: TRBJ2-7
v_gene: TRBV5-1
CDR3aa: CASSLGMAGGYEQYF

j_gene: TRBJ2-5
v_gene: TRBV5-6
CDR3aa: CASKKRPGAETQYF

j_gene: TRBJ1-4
v_gene: TRBV10-3
CDR3aa: CAISDPTGTGNEKLFF

j_gene: TRBJ2-1
v_gene: TRBV24-1
CDR3aa: CATSDSTGPLTPYNEQFF

j_gene: TRBJ2-3
v_gene: TRBV15
CDR3aa: CATSLGGFGDTQYF

j_gene: TRBJ2-7
v_gene: TRBV7-2
CDR3aa: CASSLTGTWSYEQYF